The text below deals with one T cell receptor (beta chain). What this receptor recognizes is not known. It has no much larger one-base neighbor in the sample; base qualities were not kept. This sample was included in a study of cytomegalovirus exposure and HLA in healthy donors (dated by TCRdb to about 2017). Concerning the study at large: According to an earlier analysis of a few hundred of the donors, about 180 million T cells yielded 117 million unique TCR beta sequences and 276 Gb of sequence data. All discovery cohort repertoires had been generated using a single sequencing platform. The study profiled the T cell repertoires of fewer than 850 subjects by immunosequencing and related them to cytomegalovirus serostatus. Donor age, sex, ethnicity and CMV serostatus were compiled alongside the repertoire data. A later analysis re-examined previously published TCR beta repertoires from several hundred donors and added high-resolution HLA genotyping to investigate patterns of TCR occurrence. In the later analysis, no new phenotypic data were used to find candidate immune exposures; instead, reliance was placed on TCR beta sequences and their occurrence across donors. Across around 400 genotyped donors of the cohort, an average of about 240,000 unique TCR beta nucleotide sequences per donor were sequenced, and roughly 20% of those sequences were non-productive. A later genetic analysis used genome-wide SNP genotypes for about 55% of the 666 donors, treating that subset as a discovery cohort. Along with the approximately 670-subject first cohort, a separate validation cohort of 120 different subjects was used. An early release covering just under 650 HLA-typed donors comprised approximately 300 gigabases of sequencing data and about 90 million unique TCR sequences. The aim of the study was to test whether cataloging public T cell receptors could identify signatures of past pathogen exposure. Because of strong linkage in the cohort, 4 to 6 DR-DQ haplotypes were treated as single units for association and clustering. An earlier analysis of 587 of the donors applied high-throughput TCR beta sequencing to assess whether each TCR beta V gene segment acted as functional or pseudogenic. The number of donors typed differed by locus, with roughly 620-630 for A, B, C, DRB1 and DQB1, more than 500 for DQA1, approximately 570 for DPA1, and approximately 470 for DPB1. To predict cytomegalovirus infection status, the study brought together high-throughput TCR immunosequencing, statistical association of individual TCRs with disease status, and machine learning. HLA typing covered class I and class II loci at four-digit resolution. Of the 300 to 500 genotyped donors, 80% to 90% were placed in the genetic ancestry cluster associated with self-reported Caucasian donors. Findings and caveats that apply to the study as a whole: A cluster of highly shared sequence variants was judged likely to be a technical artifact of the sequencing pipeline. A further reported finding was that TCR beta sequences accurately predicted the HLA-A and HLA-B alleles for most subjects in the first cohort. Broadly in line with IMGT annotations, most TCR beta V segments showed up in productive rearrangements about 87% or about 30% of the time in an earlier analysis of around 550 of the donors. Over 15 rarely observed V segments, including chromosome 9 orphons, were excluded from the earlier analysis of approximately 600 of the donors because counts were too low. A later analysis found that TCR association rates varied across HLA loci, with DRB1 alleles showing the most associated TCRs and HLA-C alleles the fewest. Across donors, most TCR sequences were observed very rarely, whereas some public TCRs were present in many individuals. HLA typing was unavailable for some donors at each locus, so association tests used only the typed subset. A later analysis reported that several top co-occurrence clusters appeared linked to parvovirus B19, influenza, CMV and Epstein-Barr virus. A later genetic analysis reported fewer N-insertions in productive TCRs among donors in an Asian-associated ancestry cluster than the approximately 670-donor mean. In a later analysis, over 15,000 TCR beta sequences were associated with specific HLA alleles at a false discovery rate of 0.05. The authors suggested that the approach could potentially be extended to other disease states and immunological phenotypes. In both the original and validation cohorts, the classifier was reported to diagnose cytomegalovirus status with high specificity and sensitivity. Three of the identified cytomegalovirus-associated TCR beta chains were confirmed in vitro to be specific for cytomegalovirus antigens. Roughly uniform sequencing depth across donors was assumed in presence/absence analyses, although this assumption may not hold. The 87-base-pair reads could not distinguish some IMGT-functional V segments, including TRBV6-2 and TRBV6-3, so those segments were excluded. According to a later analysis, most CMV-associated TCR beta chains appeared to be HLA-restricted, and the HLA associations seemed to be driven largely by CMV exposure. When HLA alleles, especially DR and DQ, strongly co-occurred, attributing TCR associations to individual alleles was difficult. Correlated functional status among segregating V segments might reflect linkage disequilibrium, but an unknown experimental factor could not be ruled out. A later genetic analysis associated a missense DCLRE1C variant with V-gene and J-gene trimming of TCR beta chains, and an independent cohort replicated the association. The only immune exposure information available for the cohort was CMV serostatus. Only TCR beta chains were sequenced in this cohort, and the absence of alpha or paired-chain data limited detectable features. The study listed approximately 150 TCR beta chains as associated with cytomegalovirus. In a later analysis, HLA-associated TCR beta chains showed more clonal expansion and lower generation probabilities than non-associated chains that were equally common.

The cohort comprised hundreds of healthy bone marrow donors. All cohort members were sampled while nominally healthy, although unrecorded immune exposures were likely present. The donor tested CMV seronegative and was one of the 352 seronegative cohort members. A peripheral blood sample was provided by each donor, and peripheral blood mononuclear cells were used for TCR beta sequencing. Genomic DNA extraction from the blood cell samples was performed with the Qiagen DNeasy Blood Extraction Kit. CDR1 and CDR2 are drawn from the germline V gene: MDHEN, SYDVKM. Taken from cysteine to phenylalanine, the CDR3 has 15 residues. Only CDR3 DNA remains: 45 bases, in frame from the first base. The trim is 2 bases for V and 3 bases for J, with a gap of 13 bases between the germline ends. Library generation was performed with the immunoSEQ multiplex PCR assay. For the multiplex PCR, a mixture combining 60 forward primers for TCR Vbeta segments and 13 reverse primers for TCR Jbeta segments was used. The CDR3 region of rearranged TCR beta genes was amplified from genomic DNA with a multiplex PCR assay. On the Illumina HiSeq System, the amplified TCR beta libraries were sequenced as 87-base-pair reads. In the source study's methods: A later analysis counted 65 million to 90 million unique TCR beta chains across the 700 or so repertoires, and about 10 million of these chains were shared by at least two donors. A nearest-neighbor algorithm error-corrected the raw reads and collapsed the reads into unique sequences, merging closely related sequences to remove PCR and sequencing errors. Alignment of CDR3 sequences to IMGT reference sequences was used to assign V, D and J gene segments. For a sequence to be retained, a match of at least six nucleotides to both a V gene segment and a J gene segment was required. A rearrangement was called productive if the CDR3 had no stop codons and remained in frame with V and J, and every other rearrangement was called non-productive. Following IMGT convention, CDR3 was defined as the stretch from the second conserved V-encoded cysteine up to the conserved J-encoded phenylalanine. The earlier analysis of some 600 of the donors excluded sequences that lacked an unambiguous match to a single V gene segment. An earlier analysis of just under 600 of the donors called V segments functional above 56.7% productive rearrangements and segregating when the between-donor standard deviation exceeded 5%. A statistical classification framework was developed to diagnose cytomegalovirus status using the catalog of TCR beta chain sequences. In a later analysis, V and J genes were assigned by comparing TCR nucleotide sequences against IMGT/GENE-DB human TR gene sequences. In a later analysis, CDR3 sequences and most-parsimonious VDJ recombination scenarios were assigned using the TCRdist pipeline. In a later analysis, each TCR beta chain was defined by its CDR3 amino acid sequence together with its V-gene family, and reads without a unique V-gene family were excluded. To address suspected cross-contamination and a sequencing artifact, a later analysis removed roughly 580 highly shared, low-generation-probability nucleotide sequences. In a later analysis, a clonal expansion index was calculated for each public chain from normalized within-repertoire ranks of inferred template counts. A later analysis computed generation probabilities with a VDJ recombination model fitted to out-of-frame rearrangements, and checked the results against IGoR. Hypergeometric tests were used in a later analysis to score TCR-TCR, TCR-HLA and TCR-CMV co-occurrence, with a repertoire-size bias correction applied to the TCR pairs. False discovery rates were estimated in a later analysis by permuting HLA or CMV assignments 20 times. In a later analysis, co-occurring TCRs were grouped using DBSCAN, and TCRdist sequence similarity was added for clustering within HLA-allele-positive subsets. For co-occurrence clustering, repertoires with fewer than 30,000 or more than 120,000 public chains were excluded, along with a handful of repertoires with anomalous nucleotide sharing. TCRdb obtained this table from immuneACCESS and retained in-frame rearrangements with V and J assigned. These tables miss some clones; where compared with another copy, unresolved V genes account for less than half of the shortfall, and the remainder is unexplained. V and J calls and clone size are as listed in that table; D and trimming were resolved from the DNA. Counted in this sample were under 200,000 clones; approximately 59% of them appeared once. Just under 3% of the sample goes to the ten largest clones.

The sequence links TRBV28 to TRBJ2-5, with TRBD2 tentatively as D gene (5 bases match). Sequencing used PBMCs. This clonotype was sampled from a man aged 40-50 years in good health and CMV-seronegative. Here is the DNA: TGTGCCAGCAGTTTAGCCGGGGTTTACGAAGAGACCCAGTACTTC. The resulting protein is CASSLAGVYEETQYF.